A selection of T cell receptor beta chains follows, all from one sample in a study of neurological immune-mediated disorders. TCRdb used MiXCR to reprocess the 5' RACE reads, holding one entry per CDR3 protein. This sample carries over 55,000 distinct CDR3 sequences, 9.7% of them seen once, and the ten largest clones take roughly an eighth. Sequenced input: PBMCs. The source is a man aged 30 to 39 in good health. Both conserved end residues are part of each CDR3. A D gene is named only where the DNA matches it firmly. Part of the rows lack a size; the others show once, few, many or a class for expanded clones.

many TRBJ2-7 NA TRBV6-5 CASSAGSYEQYF TGTGCCAGCTCCGCGGGCTCCTACGAGCAGTACTTC
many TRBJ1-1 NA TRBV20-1 CSARDLGKDIHEAFF TGCAGTGCTAGAGATCTCGGAAAAGACATCCATGAAGCTTTCTTT
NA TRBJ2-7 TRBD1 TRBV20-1 CSARDFARQGVYEQYF TGCAGTGCTAGAGATTTCGCGCGACAGGGAGTCTACGAGCAGTACTTC
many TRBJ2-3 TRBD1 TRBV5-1 CASSLGQGPADTQYF TGCGCCAGCAGCTTGGGACAGGGTCCAGCAGATACGCAGTATTTT
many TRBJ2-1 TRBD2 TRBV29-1 CSVVAGGYNEQFF TGCAGCGTGGTAGCGGGAGGGTACAATGAGCAGTTCTTC
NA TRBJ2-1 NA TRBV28 CASTIGLSNEQFF TGTGCCAGCACGATTGGTCTGTCCAATGAGCAGTTCTTC
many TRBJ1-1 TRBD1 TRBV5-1 CASSLRGQMNTEAFF TGCGCCAGCAGCCTTCGGGGACAGATGAACACTGAAGCTTTCTTT
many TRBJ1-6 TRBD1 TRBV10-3 CAISTGQGASSPLHF TGTGCCATCAGTACGGGACAGGGGGCATCTTCACCCCTCCACTTT
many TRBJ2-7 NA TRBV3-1 CASSQGAYTYEQYF TGTGCCAGCAGCCAAGGAGCATATACCTACGAGCAGTACTTC
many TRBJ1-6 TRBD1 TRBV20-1 CSARGDREFQGSPLHF TGCAGTGCTAGAGGGGACAGGGAGTTTCAGGGTTCACCCCTCCACTTT
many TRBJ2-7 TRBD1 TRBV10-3 CAIRDRESSYEQYF TGTGCCATCAGGGACAGGGAGAGCTCCTACGAGCAGTACTTC
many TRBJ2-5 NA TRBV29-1 CSVEGFGEEETQYF TGCAGCGTTGAGGGGTTCGGGGAAGAAGAGACCCAGTACTTC
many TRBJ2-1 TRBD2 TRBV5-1 CASSYSLGRNEQFF TGCGCCAGCAGCTATTCGCTCGGGAGGAATGAGCAGTTCTTC
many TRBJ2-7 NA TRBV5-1 CASSLGWGDLSYEQYF TGCGCCAGCAGCTTGGGTTGGGGCGACCTTTCCTACGAGCAGTACTTC
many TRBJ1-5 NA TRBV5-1 CASSLGTLGLGNQPQHF TGCGCCAGCAGCTTGGGCACTCTCGGCTTGGGCAATCAGCCCCAGCATTTT
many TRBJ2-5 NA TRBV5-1 CASSLQDQETQYF TGCGCCAGCAGCTTACAGGACCAAGAGACCCAGTACTTC
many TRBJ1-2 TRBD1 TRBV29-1 CSVEAYRGTDGYTF TGCAGCGTTGAGGCCTACAGGGGCACGGATGGCTACACCTTC
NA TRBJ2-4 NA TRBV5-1 CASSFGTADKNIQYF TGCGCCAGTAGCTTTGGAACCGCGGACAAAAACATTCAGTACTTC
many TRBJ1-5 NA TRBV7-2 CASTLGFVGGTNQPQHF TGTGCCAGCACCCTCGGTTTTGTAGGAGGGACGAATCAGCCCCAGCATTTT
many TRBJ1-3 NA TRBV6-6 CASRGSSGNTIYF TGTGCCAGCAGGGGTTCTTCTGGAAACACCATATATTTT
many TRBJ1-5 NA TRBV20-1 CSARPGGKYQPQHF TGCAGTGCTAGACCCGGGGGCAAGTATCAGCCCCAGCATTTT
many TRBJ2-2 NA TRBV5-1 CASSLQGGGELFF TGCGCCAGCAGCTTACAGGGAGGCGGGGAGCTGTTTTTT
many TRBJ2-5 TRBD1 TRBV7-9 CAARRTGIMETQYF TGTGCCGCCCGGCGGACAGGGATAATGGAGACCCAGTACTTC